This T cell receptor beta chain emerged from a study of blood T cell repertoires in COVID-19. Study-level background: From the United States, Italy and Spain came samples of acute and convalescent COVID-19. Sources were T cells, B-cell-depleted T cells, or PBMCs; the material itself was cDNA or gDNA.

V lost 7 bases to trimming and J lost 2 bases; unmatched junction nucleotides: 6. CDR3 length: 14 amino acids. The germline V gene encodes CDR1 SEHNR and CDR2 FQNEAQ (reference sequence). Original processing methods: Nucleated cell counts were estimated from reference gene primer amplification. Sequenced by immunoSEQ multiplex PCR; TCRdb stores in-frame clones only, minus some. The V and J calls and clone size come from that table; D and trimming were worked out from the DNA. Among approximately 190,000 clones, roughly 88% were seen once, and the ten largest hold roughly 6%. Sequenced input: peripheral blood. V is TRBV7-9 and J is TRBJ2-7, with 9 bases aligning to TRBD1. The sequence was obtained from a woman aged 40-49 years who had recovered from COVID-19. The CDR3 loop is CASTSGTGPYEQYF. In nucleotides, the CDR3 is TGTGCCAGCACCTCCGGGACAGGGCCCTACGAGCAGTACTTC.